What follows describes a single T cell receptor beta chain. Its antigen is not known. This was a deep-level run. Sorted subsets were amplified in replicate PCRs using approximately 0.2 ug DNA, around 30,000 T cell genomes. Libraries were prepared by immunoSEQ multiplex PCR; TCRdb keeps only in-frame clonotypes and omits some of them. The data contain around 2.3 million clones, about 94% of them seen just once; the ten biggest clones take up around 0.13%. This entry is derived from a study of shared clonotypes between healthy human individuals. Study-wide points: Among donors, clonotype sharing was expected to be affected by sequencing depth.

Trimming left V 5 bases short and J 1 base short, with 12 bases between. Germline V gene sequence: CDR1 SGHVS, CDR2 FQNEAQ. This CDR3 is built from 14 residues. Every donor, a Caucasian adult, lived in Nashville, Tennessee. This TCR was sampled from a young man in good health. The V gene is TRBV7-8, the J gene TRBJ2-7, with a possible D match to TRBD2 (6 bases). The sample was naive CD4+ T cells sorted from blood. Documented subset: CD45RA+ positively selected. The CDR3 loop reads CASSLRRGSYEQYF. CDR3 DNA sequence: TGTGCCAGCAGCCTCCGGAGGGGTTCCTACGAGCAGTACTTC.